This T cell receptor (beta chain) emerged from a study of T cell repertoires in cytomegalovirus infection. Study as a whole: TCR beta signatures that were public indicated CMV infection and matching HLA type.

This clonotype was observed at least ten times. Its antigen is not known. General study results and limits: The study found HLA-C-restricted CMV-specific TCR beta clonotypes dominating the ex vivo response.

TCRdb processed the reads anew with MiXCR; each CDR3 protein has one entry. Of approximately 110,000 distinct CDR3 sequences listed, over 25% were seen once; the top ten hold 35% to 50%. The sequences come from CD8+ T cells from cultured PBMCs, collected from culture after CMV antigen stimulation. The sequence was collected from a human donor in good health (CMV status not recorded). Some clones in this sample may be carry-over from other donors' samples.

This CDR3 reads CSVPKTGWIGGYTF. In nucleotides, the CDR3 is TGCAGCGTGCCCAAGACAGGGTGGATAGGTGGCTACACCTTC. The gene calls are TRBV29-1 and TRBJ1-2; the match to TRBD1 covers 7 bases. From germline, CDR1 is SQVTM and CDR2 ANQGSEA. CDR3 length: 14 residues. With 6 bases clipped from V and 7 bases from J, the junction kept 14 bases outside the gene matches. Full variable domain (rest looked up from reference TRBV29-1 and TRBJ1-2): SAVISQKPSRDICQRGTSLTIQCQVDSQVTMMFWYRQQPGQSLTLIATANQGSEATYESGFVIDKFPISRPNLTFSTLTVSNMSPEDSSIYLCSVPKTGWIGGYTFGSGTRLTVV.